Reported below is one T cell receptor (beta chain). Its antigen is not known. The data originate from a study of T cells in localized non-small cell lung cancer. The study's findings and limits: Paired adjacent lung recovered a median around 60 of the top 100 tumor clones. Heterogeneity stays possible, as sequencing covered only one tumor region. Prolonged overall survival went with higher T cell density in the blood. Measurement of T cell clonality placed uninvolved adjacent lung highest, above the level in tumor.

Data came from immunoSEQ multiplex PCR; TCRdb stores just in-frame clones and leaves some out. The top ten hold 14% of the sample, which has about 25,000 clones, 75% to 90% seen once. This CDR3 region has 14 residues. V gave up 2 bases and J gave up 5 bases, with 12 bases separating them. CDR1 is MNHNY, CDR2 SVGAGI, per germline (reference sequence). V gene TRBV6-6 combines with J gene TRBJ1-2, with D perhaps TRBD1 (5 bases). The source is an older female donor with stage I lung adenocarcinoma. Specimen: peripheral blood, collected before any cancer treatment. CDR3 DNA sequence: TGTGCCAGCAGTTACCCTGGGGGAGCGTATGGCTACACCTTC. This sequence encodes CASSYPGGAYGYTF.